This entry lists 28 T cell receptor beta chains sequenced from one sample in a study of T cells in Graves' hyperthyroidism and ophthalmopathy. Template material for amplifying TCR beta CDR3 regions consisted of RNA transcripts. Using the HTBI primer set, a first-round RT-PCR was run on the TCR CDR3. TCRdb used MiXCR to reprocess the multiplex PCR reads, holding one entry per CDR3 protein. This sample has some 500,000 distinct CDR3 sequences, with around a quarter found just once. Material for sequencing was blood. These receptors were obtained from a woman aged 25 to 39 with Graves' ophthalmopathy.

V and J are TRBV6-1 and TRBJ2-7; weak D call: TRBD1 (5 bases). CDR3 length: 16 residues. V lost 3 bases and J lost 2, with 17 bases in between. Germline V CDR1 and CDR2: MNHNS, SASEGT. The CDR3 reads CASSEIWTPQAYEQYF. DNA of the CDR3: TGTGCCAGCAGTGAGATCTGGACACCCCAGGCCTACGAGCAGTACTTC.

V and J are TRBV20-1 and TRBJ1-1; D uncertain. Germline-derived CDR1 and CDR2 are DFQATT and SNEGSKA (reference sequence). The CDR3 extends over 10 amino acids. CDR3 region: CRVLQAEAFF. CDR3 nucleotides: TGCAGGGTACTGCAGGCGGAAGCTTTCTTT.

V usage is TRBV12-3 or TRBV12-4 and J usage is TRBJ2-5; TRBD2 matches at 8 bases. The CDR3 sequence is 14 residues long. Trimming removed 2 bases from V and 7 bases from J; junction bases left unmatched: 6. The CDR3 protein is CASSLTGGDTTQYF. CDR3 in DNA: TGTGCCAGCAGTTTAACGGGAGGGGACACGACCCAGTACTTC.

The table lists this clonotype with many counts. The chain has TRBV2 and TRBJ1-5; D ambiguous. This CDR3 contains 15 residues. CDR1 and CDR2 from the germline V gene are SNHLY and FYNNEI. The ends were cut back, 5 bases at V and 4 bases at J, with 15 bases in the middle. The CDR3 nucleotides read TGTGCCAGCAGTAGCCTTTCAGAAGGGAATCAGCCCCAGCATTTT. It translates to CASSSLSEGNQPQHF.

This chain uses TRBV5-1 with TRBJ2-7, with 9 bases fitting TRBD2. The V gene's germline CDR1 is SGHRS and CDR2 YFSETQ. The trim removed 4 bases at V and 12 bases at J, leaving 11 bases unmatched. This CDR3 contains 13 residues. The CDR3 here is CASSTTSGPAVYF. Written as DNA, the CDR3 is TGCGCCAGCAGCACGACTAGCGGACCCGCCGTGTACTTC.

This clonotype was seen many times. The chain joins TRBV6-5 to TRBJ1-5; no definite D call. CDR3 length equals 14 residues. The V and J ends lost 5 bases and 0 bases respectively, with 8 bases between them. Germline values: CDR1 MNHEY, CDR2 SVGAGI. The CDR3 reads CASSPSDSNQPQHF. The CDR3 DNA follows: TGTGCCAGCAGTCCCTCGGATAGCAATCAGCCCCAGCATTTT.

This chain joins TRBV6-5 and TRBJ2-5; 11 bases align to TRBD1. CDR3 size: 16 residues. Germline CDR1 is MNHEY and CDR2 is SVGAGI. V was pared by 4 bases and J by 4 bases, with 8 bases of the junction left unmatched. Here the CDR3 reads CASSSTMGQGGETQYF. CDR3 coding DNA: TGTGCCAGCAGTTCCACGATGGGACAGGGGGGAGAGACCCAGTACTTC.

At least ten counts were recorded for this clonotype. V usage is TRBV5-1 and J usage is TRBJ1-1, with D possibly TRBD1 on 6 matching bases. Between the trimmed V and J ends, which lost 4 bases and 1 base, there was a span of 14 bases. The CDR3 consists of 15 residues. CDR1 is SGHRS and CDR2 is YFSETQ in the germline V gene. As DNA, the CDR3 is TGCGCCAGCAGCGGGGGCGGGGGCCAGAACACTGAAGCTTTCTTT. It yields the protein CASSGGGGQNTEAFF.

This clonotype appeared a few times. This chain links TRBV6-2 or TRBV6-3 with TRBJ2-7, with 7 bases lining up with TRBD2. Germline lookup yields CDR1 MNHEY and CDR2 SVGEGT. The CDR3 runs 13 residues. V lost 4 bases to trimming and J lost 2 bases; unmatched junction nucleotides: 2. The CDR3 region is CASSLRETYEQYF. The CDR3 coding sequence is TGTGCCAGCAGTTTGCGGGAGACCTACGAGCAGTACTTC.

At least ten counts were recorded for this clonotype. The chain uses TRBV6-5 and TRBJ1-5; D gene unclear. Germline V gene lookup returns CDR1 MNHEY and CDR2 SVGAGI. V gave up 4 bases and J gave up 7 bases, with 11 bases separating them. There are 13 residues in the CDR3. CDR3 amino acids: CASSLPGDQPQHF. Here the CDR3 DNA reads TGTGCCAGCAGTTTACCGGGTGACCAGCCCCAGCATTTT.

This clonotype occurred once. The chain recombines TRBV7-3 with TRBJ1-2; 9 positions agree with TRBD1. The length of the CDR3 is 14 residues. The V gene end was trimmed by 2 bases and the J gene end by 7 bases; junction bases not matched to a gene: 5. The V gene's germline CDR1 is SGHTA and CDR2 FQGTGA. The CDR3 here is CASSLGTGIGGYTF. Here the CDR3 DNA reads TGTGCCAGCAGCTTAGGGACAGGGATCGGTGGCTACACCTTC. The full variable domain, in which reference TRBV7-3 and TRBJ1-2 provide the parts outside the CDR3, is GAGVSQTPSNKVTEKGKYVELRCDPISGHTALYWYRQSLGQGPEFLIYFQGTGAADDSGLPNDRFFAVRPEGSVSTLKIQRTERGDSAVYLCASSLGTGIGGYTFGSGTRLTVV.

This clonotype has a count of ten or more. CDR3 sequence (DNA): TGTGCCAGCAGTTCAGGGAGAGAGGAGCCCCAGCATTTT. Translation: CASSSGREEPQHF. V is TRBV12-3 or TRBV12-4 and J is TRBJ1-5; D is possibly TRBD1 (5 bases). Trimming stripped 4 bases from V and 8 bases from J, with 12 bases between. The CDR3 consists of 13 residues.

In this sample, this clonotype turned up a few times. J is TRBJ2-7 and V is TRBV4-2; no firm D call. CDR1 is LGHNA and CDR2 is YNFKEQ in the germline V gene. The CDR3 is 14 residues long. V was cut by 0 bases and J by 3 bases, with 9 bases left in between. Here the CDR3 DNA reads TGTGCCAGCAGCCAAGATTTGCAGAGCTACGAGCAGTACTTC. It encodes CASSQDLQSYEQYF.

This clonotype was seen many times. This chain connects TRBV7-2 to TRBJ1-6; TRBD1 is a possible D gene (5 bases). The germline V and J ends were trimmed by 5 bases and 8 bases, with 10 bases remaining between them. CDR1 SGHTA and CDR2 FQGNSA come from the germline V gene. The CDR3 loop spans 13 amino acids. The CDR3 reads CASSQGVYSPLHF. CDR3 DNA: TGTGCCAGCAGCCAAGGGGTCTATTCACCCCTCCACTTT.

This sequence joins TRBV28 and TRBJ2-5, with unresolved D. Trimming removed 7 bases at V and 5 bases at J, with 17 bases between. This CDR3 comprises 14 residues. CDR1 is MDHEN, CDR2 SYDVKM, per germline. The CDR3 loop is CASIGPPLIETQYF. In nucleotides, the CDR3 is TGTGCCAGCATCGGCCCCCCCCTCATCGAGACCCAGTACTTC.

The V call is TRBV9, the J call TRBJ2-7; TRBD1 or TRBD2 may be the D gene (5 bases each). The germline V gene has CDR1 SGDLS and CDR2 YYNGEE. This CDR3 is 14 amino acids long. Trimming stripped 3 bases from V and 2 bases from J, with 12 bases between. In DNA, the CDR3 is TGTGCCAGCAGCGCGGGGCAGGTCCCCTACGAGCAGTACTTC. It codes for CASSAGQVPYEQYF.

This clonotype has at least ten counts. V and J are TRBV29-1 and TRBJ1-2; TRBD1 might be the D (6 bases). The CDR3 has 13 amino acids. The germline gives CDR1 SQVTM, CDR2 ANQGSEA. The V and J ends lost 1 base and 2 bases respectively, with 8 bases between them. The CDR3 is CSVEAGENYGYTF. Here the CDR3 DNA reads TGCAGCGTTGAAGCAGGGGAGAACTATGGCTACACCTTC.

V and J are TRBV6-1 and TRBJ2-5, with 10 bases that match TRBD2. V was clipped by 1 base and J by 4 bases; unmatched bases: 6. The CDR3 is made up of 16 amino acids. The germline gives CDR1 MNHNS, CDR2 SASEGT. Written as DNA, the CDR3 is TGTGCCAGCAGTGAAGTAGCGGGGGGAACCCTAGAGACCCAGTACTTC. Protein sequence: CASSEVAGGTLETQYF.

The V gene is TRBV6-2 or TRBV6-3, the J gene TRBJ2-7; TRBD2 agrees at 10 bases. Trimming cost V 2 bases and J 5 bases; bases outside gene matches: 6. Germline lookup yields CDR1 MNHEY and CDR2 SVGEGT. The CDR3 has 15 residues. The CDR3 sequence is CASSYELAGANEQYF. CDR3 bases: TGTGCCAGCAGTTACGAGCTAGCGGGAGCGAACGAGCAGTACTTC.

This clonotype has ten or more counts. V is TRBV27 and J is TRBJ2-5, with D unresolved. V was cut by 1 base and J by 7 bases, with 10 bases left in between. CDR3 length: 13 amino acids. Germline values: CDR1 MNHEY, CDR2 SMNVEV (reference sequence). CDR3 sequence: CASSLFGDGTQYF. The CDR3, as DNA: TGTGCCAGCAGTTTATTCGGCGACGGGACCCAGTACTTC.

This clonotype was picked up many times. The chain links TRBV20-1 to TRBJ2-7; weak D call: TRBD2 (6 bases). The germline CDR1 and CDR2 sequences are DFQATT and SNEGSKA (reference sequence). V was cut by 6 bases and J by 9 bases, with 24 bases left in between. The CDR3 sequence is 14 residues long. CDR3 region: CSAPDGTSLGWQYF. As DNA, the CDR3 is TGCAGTGCCCCGGACGGGACTTCACTTGGCTGGCAGTACTTC.

This clonotype was seen only a few times. The rearrangement joins TRBV30 to TRBJ1-1; D might be TRBD1 (6 bases). With 2 bases removed from V and 2 bases from J, the gap between germline ends came to 12 bases. CDR1 is GTSNPN and CDR2 is SVGIG in the germline V gene (reference sequence). This CDR3 region has 14 residues. The CDR3 nucleotides are TGTGCCTGGAGTATGGACAGACATAACACTGAAGCTTTCTTT. Protein product: CAWSMDRHNTEAFF.

The chain recombines TRBV29-1 with TRBJ1-2, with 8 bases identical to TRBD1. The CDR3 sequence is 13 residues long. Germline V gene data show CDR1 as SQVTM and CDR2 as ANQGSEA. Trimming cost V 7 bases and J 0 bases; bases outside gene matches: 4. The CDR3 is CSGWTGSNYGYTF. The CDR3 nucleotides are TGCAGCGGTTGGACAGGGTCTAACTATGGCTACACCTTC.

This clonotype was found many times. V usage is TRBV7-3 and J usage is TRBJ1-1; 9 nucleotides line up with TRBD1. Unmatched junction bases numbered 8, after V lost 5 bases and J lost 4 bases. Germline V CDR1 and CDR2: SGHTA, FQGTGA. The CDR3 spans 15 residues. CDR3 nucleotide sequence: TGTGCCAGCAGCCTGGGGACAGGGAGGGGCACTGAAGCTTTCTTT. Translating it yields CASSLGTGRGTEAFF.

This clonotype has ten or more counts. The chain uses TRBV27 and TRBJ1-1, with unresolved D. The V end was cut by 6 bases, the J end by 9 bases, with 8 bases between. CDR3 length: 10 residues. Germline assignment: CDR1 MNHEY and CDR2 SMNVEV (reference sequence). The CDR3 reads CASRGEKAFF. CDR3 DNA: TGTGCCAGCAGGGGAGAAAAAGCTTTCTTT.

This clonotype has more than one count but fewer than ten. The CDR3 sequence: CASSQDKPAQAFF. In nucleotides, the CDR3 is TGTGCCAGCAGCCAAGATAAGCCAGCCCAAGCTTTCTTT. The chain is built from TRBV4-2 and TRBJ1-1; D unclear. V lost 0 bases to trimming and J lost 9 bases, with 11 bases between them. Germline CDR1 is LGHNA and CDR2 is YNFKEQ. The length of the CDR3 is 13 residues.

This clonotype was seen at least ten times. V is TRBV5-1 and J is TRBJ2-2; D could derive from TRBD1 or TRBD2 (6 bases each). The germline V gene encodes CDR1 SGHRS and CDR2 YFSETQ. The CDR3 is 16 residues long. Deletions cut 1 base from V and 4 bases from J, with 14 bases between. CDR3 bases: TGCGCCAGCAGCTTGTGGGGGCAGGGAGGCACCGGGGAGCTGTTTTTT. It codes for CASSLWGQGGTGELFF.

V usage is TRBV5-1 and J usage is TRBJ2-7, with 7 bases identical to TRBD2. This CDR3 contains 14 residues. The J segment lost 5 bases and the V segment lost 3 bases, leaving 8 bases of the junction unmatched. Germline-derived CDR1 and CDR2 are SGHRS and YFSETQ. CDR3 sequence reads: CASSWGGGEDEQYF. The DNA for the CDR3 is TGCGCCAGCAGCTGGGGGGGAGGTGAGGACGAGCAGTACTTC.